This T cell receptor beta chain was sequenced during a study of T cells in Graves' hyperthyroidism and ophthalmopathy. Study results and limitations: A median around 5.9 months before onset, the model predicted ophthalmopathy.

Of note for this clonotype: What it recognizes is unknown.

The CDR3 sequence is 16 residues long. CDR1 MGHRA and CDR2 YSYEKL come from the germline V gene. The germline V and J ends were trimmed by 6 bases and 11 bases, with 26 bases remaining between them. What was amplified from RNA transcripts were TCR beta CDR3 regions. First-round RT-PCR of the TCR CDR3 relied on the HTBI primer set. One entry per CDR3 protein results from TCRdb running MiXCR on the multiplex PCR reads. Seen here are about 380,000 distinct CDR3 sequences, around a sixth observed once, and the top ten hold over 35%. This receptor was obtained from a young man with Graves' ophthalmopathy. Sequenced: blood. V and J are TRBV4-1 and TRBJ2-1, with a possible D match to TRBD1 (6 bases). In DNA form, the CDR3 reads TGCGCCAGCAGACCTAACACCGGGACATACATTGGGAAGCAGTTCTTC. Protein product: CASRPNTGTYIGKQFF.